What follows is one T cell receptor beta chain and its context. Its specificity is not known. The sample is drawn from a study of cytomegalovirus exposure and HLA in healthy donors. Overall study findings and caveats: It was only CMV serostatus that was available as immune exposure information. Later analysis revealed greater clonal expansion in HLA-associated TCR beta chains than in equally common others.

A multiplex PCR was run with 60 Vbeta primers and 13 Jbeta primers. The protocol was immunoSEQ multiplex PCR, while the TCRdb copy is restricted to in-frame clones and leaves out a portion. Of about 160,000 clones in the sample, roughly 70% were seen once. V lost 2 bases to trimming and J lost 5 bases; unmatched junction nucleotides: 11. The germline V gene has CDR1 LGHNA and CDR2 YSLEER. The CDR3 totals 17 residues. The specimen was PBMCs. The chain employs TRBV4-3 and TRBJ2-2, with 7 nucleotides matching TRBD2. The TCR was taken from a woman aged 30 to 39 in good health and CMV-seronegative. CDR3 residues: CASSQTPRGGETGELFF. The CDR3 DNA reads as TGCGCCAGCAGCCAAACCCCCCGCGGGGGAGAAACCGGGGAGCTGTTTTTT.